The following is a T cell receptor beta chain sequence with its context. Its recognized antigen is unknown. No base quality values were provided; no much bigger clone lies one nucleotide off. After removal of 4 bases from V and 3 bases from J, the junction retains 7 bases not matched to a gene. The CDR3 contains 15 residues, cysteine and phenylalanine counted. Solely the CDR3 DNA is kept, with 45 bases framed from the first base. Looking up the germline V gene yields CDR1 KGHDR and CDR2 SFDVKD. TCRbeta CDR3 regions were amplified from genomic DNA by means of the immunoSEQ Assay, a bias-controlled multiplex PCR. The published analysis was carried out like this. Nucleated cell counts per sample were estimated from amplification of reference gene primers within the assay. To quantify the absolute abundance of each unique TCRbeta CDR3 rearrangement, sequence reads were collapsed and filtered. For each sample, productive Simpson clonality was calculated as the square root of Simpson's diversity index over productive rearrangements. Entries here come from immuneACCESS through TCRdb and include only in-frame sequences with V and J called. Some clones fail to appear in such tables; in the studies checked, an unresolved V gene covers under half of the shortfall, and the cause of the remainder is unknown. The DNA gave D and trimming, while V, J and clone size come from that table. The sample contains over 250,000 clones, around four fifths of them found a single time. Approximately 4% of the sample lies in the top ten.

The sample is drawn from a study of blood T cell repertoires in COVID-19 (dated by TCRdb to the early 2020s). With respect to the entire study: Samples covering the acute and convalescent phases of COVID-19 were provided by collaborators in the United States, Italy and Spain. The material from the prospective study consisted of cDNA or gDNA derived from T cells, B-cell-depleted T cells, or PBMCs. Deeply sampled blood TCRbeta repertoires from subjects exposed to, actively infected with, or recovered from COVID-19 were included in the dataset. A freely available public database, intended as a resource for researchers studying the immune response to SARS-CoV-2, is where the repertoires were released. Samples were obtained from the ongoing ImmuneRACE study (first 160 participants) and from 1,200 or so subjects provided by 6 global collaborators. Nearly every sample came with metadata listing a de-identified subject ID, COVID-19 status, age in years and sex. HLA class I and class II types, where available, came from metadata supplied by the sample provider rather than from assay-based typing.

Participants in the prospective study were enrolled through a virtual design, were aged about 18 to 89 years, and lived in about 25 United States geographic areas. In the prospective study, cohorts were assigned on the basis of participant-reported clinical history obtained from a screening survey and a study questionnaire. In the prospective study, mobile phlebotomists collected whole blood, serum and a nasopharyngeal or oropharyngeal swab from each participant. Prospective study participants could optionally give additional blood draws and questionnaires over an approximately 2-month period. Prospective study blood samples were shipped either frozen or at room temperature before DNA extraction. The study at large found these results: The quantity of clinical and demographic metadata differed by source and by participant and was supplied without curation.

Here the chain combines TRBV24-1 and TRBJ2-5, with 7 bases matching TRBD1. Sequenced sample: PBMCs or T cells enriched from blood (not recorded which). This clonotype was obtained from a man aged 25 to 45 with acute COVID-19. Here is the DNA: TGTGCCACCAGTGACCGAGGGACAGTAGAAGAGACCCAGTACTTC. Its amino acids are CATSDRGTVEETQYF.